These 7 T cell receptor beta chains were sequenced from one sample in a study of blood T cell repertoires in COVID-19. This table comes from immunoSEQ multiplex PCR, and its TCRdb copy is limited to in-frame clones, with some not included. The sample has 120,000 to 150,000 clones, roughly 86% seen once. The sample comprised peripheral blood. These receptors were taken from a human donor with acute or convalescent COVID-19. The donor label of this sample is uncertain.

DNA of the CDR3: TGTGCCAGCAGCCTCCCGGGACAGCGAACTGAAGCTTTCTTT. It translates to CASSLPGQRTEAFF. The rearrangement uses TRBV3-1 (or the pseudogene TRBV3-2) and TRBJ1-1, with 7 nucleotides matching TRBD1. V gave up 4 bases and J gave up 5 bases; unmatched junction bases: 7. The germline gives CDR1 LGHDT, CDR2 YNNKEL (reference sequence). The CDR3 runs 14 residues.

The sample holds one count of this clone. The rearrangement links TRBV19 to TRBJ1-1; tentative D call: TRBD1 (5 bases). Looked up from germline, CDR1 is LNHDA and CDR2 is SQIVND (reference sequence). This CDR3 spans 14 amino acids. The V end lost 5 bases, the J end lost 1 base, and 11 bases lay between the germline ends. CDR3 DNA sequence: TGTGCCAGTAGTCCCGCGGGGGAGAACACTGAAGCTTTCTTT. Translating gives CASSPAGENTEAFF.

The genes are TRBV11-2 and TRBJ1-2; D call uncertain. V shed 8 bases and J shed 3 bases, with 10 bases lying between them. Germline V gene sequence: CDR1 SGHAT, CDR2 FQNNGV. The CDR3 is made up of 12 amino acids. The CDR3 region is CASASTHYGYTF. CDR3 bases: TGTGCCAGCGCCTCCACTCACTATGGCTACACCTTC.

The chain couples TRBV13 to TRBJ2-1; 7 bases agree with TRBD1. The V gene's germline CDR1 is PRHDT and CDR2 FYEKMQ (reference sequence). The junction had 11 bases not matched to a gene; V was cut back by 3 bases and J by 9 bases. The CDR3 is 15 residues long. The CDR3 region is CASSFSVVRQGEQFF. The CDR3 DNA is TGTGCCAGCAGCTTTAGTGTCGTAAGACAGGGTGAGCAGTTCTTC.

V is TRBV5-1 and J is TRBJ2-1; D is possibly TRBD1 (6 bases). The CDR3 consists of 13 residues. Trimming stripped 3 bases from V and 5 bases from J, with 9 bases between. CDR1 is SGHRS and CDR2 is YFSETQ in the germline V gene. CDR3 bases: TGCGCCAGCAGCTGGGACACCAACAATGAGCAGTTCTTC. Its protein is CASSWDTNNEQFF. The whole variable domain, remainder taken from reference TRBV5-1 and TRBJ2-1, is KAGVTQTPRYLIKTRGQQVTLSCSPISGHRSVSWYQQTPGQGLQFLFEYFSETQRNKGNFPGRFSGRQFSNSRSEMNVSTLELGDSALYLCASSWDTNNEQFFGPGTRLTVL.

The genes are TRBV19 and TRBJ1-6, with a tentative D call TRBD1 (5 bases). Looked up from germline, CDR1 is LNHDA and CDR2 is SQIVND (reference sequence). With 8 bases removed from V and 6 bases from J, the gap between germline ends came to 14 bases. CDR3 size: 14 residues. CDR3 DNA: TGTGCCAGTGGGCTCCGACAGCTTAATTCACCCCTCCACTTT. It is translated as CASGLRQLNSPLHF.

Only one count was recorded for this clone. The chain joins TRBV6-1 to TRBJ2-2; a weak D match, TRBD1 (6 bases). The CDR3 has 17 residues. Germline CDR1 reads MNHNS; CDR2 reads SASEGT. V shed 3 bases and J shed 2 bases, with 16 bases lying between them. DNA for the CDR3: TGTGCCAGCAGTGAGCCGGGACACCCTAAAAACACCGGGGAGCTGTTTTTT. The encoded protein is CASSEPGHPKNTGELFF.